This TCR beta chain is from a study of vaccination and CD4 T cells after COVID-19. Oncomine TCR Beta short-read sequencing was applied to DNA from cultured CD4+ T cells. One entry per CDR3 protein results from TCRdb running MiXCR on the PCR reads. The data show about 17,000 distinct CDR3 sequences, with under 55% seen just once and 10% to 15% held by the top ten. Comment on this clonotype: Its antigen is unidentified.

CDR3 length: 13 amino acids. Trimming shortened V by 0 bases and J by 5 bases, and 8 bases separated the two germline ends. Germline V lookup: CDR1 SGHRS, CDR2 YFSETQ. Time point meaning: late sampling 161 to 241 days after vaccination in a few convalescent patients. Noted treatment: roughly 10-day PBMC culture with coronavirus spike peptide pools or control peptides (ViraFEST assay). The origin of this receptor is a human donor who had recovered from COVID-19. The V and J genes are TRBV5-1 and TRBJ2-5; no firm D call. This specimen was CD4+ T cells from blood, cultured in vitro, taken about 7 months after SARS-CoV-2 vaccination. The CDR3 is CASSLDPPETQYF. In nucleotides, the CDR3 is TGCGCCAGCAGCTTGGACCCCCCTGAGACCCAGTACTTC.